One and the same sample provided the 12 T cell receptor beta chains below, sequenced in a study of T-cell reconstitution after alpha-beta-depleted transplantation in children. The TCRbeta library was prepared with unique molecular identifiers. TCRdb re-derived calls from the PCR reads in MiXCR, one entry per CDR3 protein. The table lists about 78,000 distinct CDR3 sequences, about 14% of them singletons, with about 26% in the top ten. Source: PBMCs, mostly from graft donor cells, taken 180 days after TCRalphabeta/CD19-depleted stem cell transplant. Source of these receptors: a male patient between 2 and 15 years old who had a stem cell transplant for acute lymphoblastic leukemia, so the T cells may come from the graft donor.

This clonotype has a handful of counts. V is TRBV11-2 and J is TRBJ2-7; the D is unclear. V lost 7 bases and J lost 7, with 14 bases in between. CDR1 and CDR2 (germline): SGHAT, FQNNGV. The CDR3 length is 12 residues. CDR3 region: CASTSISGEQYF. The CDR3 nucleotides are TGTGCCAGCACAAGCATCTCTGGGGAGCAGTACTTC.

This clonotype occurred once. The J gene is TRBJ1-1, the V gene TRBV7-9; tentative D call: TRBD1 (6 bases). V was pared by 2 bases and J by 4 bases, with 14 bases between. The CDR3 is 15 amino acids. Per germline, CDR1 SEHNR and CDR2 FQNEAQ (reference sequence). The CDR3 nucleotides read TGTGCCAGCAGCTTACTCGGACAGAGAGGCACTGAAGCTTTCTTT. Translated: CASSLLGQRGTEAFF.

This clonotype was counted only a few times. This chain uses TRBV6-2 or TRBV6-3 with TRBJ2-3; 7 nucleotides align to TRBD2. From germline, CDR1 is MNHEY and CDR2 SVGEGT. Trimming took 0 bases from V and 6 from J; bases not matched to a gene: 6. This CDR3 is 15 amino acids long. The DNA of the CDR3 is TGTGCCAGCAGTTACTCGGCTAGCGGAGGGGATACGCAGTATTTT. Its protein is CASSYSASGGDTQYF.

This clonotype was found many times. This chain uses TRBV4-3 with TRBJ1-3; 11 bases align to TRBD1. The V gene's germline CDR1 is LGHNA and CDR2 YSLEER. The ends lost 10 bases at V and 3 bases at J; junction bases unmatched: 5. This CDR3 region has 14 residues. CDR3 sequence reads: CATMDRGLGNTIYF. The CDR3 DNA is TGCGCCACCATGGACAGGGGGCTTGGAAACACCATATATTTT.

The V gene is TRBV20-1, the J gene TRBJ2-7; D remains unclear. V dropped 3 bases and J dropped 0 bases, with 6 bases sitting between them. Germline CDR1 and CDR2: DFQATT and SNEGSKA (reference sequence). The CDR3 totals 12 residues. DNA for the CDR3: TGCAGTGCTAGTTCGGACTCCTACGAGCAGTACTTC. Protein product: CSASSDSYEQYF.

This clonotype was observed a few times. The rearrangement joins TRBV5-1 to TRBJ1-1, with D perhaps TRBD1 (6 bases). The CDR3 has 15 residues. V gave up 2 bases and J gave up 3 bases, with 14 bases separating them. Germline V gene data show CDR1 as SGHRS and CDR2 as YFSETQ. The CDR3 sequence is CASSLTGYDYTEAFF. DNA for the CDR3: TGCGCCAGCAGCTTAACAGGGTACGATTACACTGAAGCTTTCTTT.

This clonotype has only a few counts. This chain links TRBV5-1 with TRBJ2-7, with 11 bases identical to TRBD1. J lost 2 bases, V lost 4 bases, and 2 bases had no gene match. Germline values: CDR1 SGHRS, CDR2 YFSETQ. This CDR3 spans 14 amino acids. The CDR3 loop is CASSTGQGAYEQYF. Here the CDR3 DNA reads TGCGCCAGCAGCACGGGACAGGGGGCCTACGAGCAGTACTTC.

This clonotype was picked up a small number of times. The chain has TRBV5-1 and TRBJ1-6, with TRBD1 identical over 9 bases. CDR3 length equals 15 residues. Germline trimming cut 0 bases from V and 7 bases from J; bases unmatched to any gene: 2. Per germline, CDR1 SGHRS and CDR2 YFSETQ. CDR3 DNA sequence: TGCGCCAGCAGCTTGGGGGGACAGGGCAATTCACCCCTCCACTTT. Its protein product is CASSLGGQGNSPLHF.

This clonotype was seen many times. The chain recombines TRBV5-4 with TRBJ1-2; D is unresolved. Germline V lookup: CDR1 SGHNT, CDR2 YYREEE (reference sequence). The CDR3 is 12 amino acids. Trimming took off 3 bases at V and 5 bases at J, with 8 bases between the two ends. The CDR3 loop is CASSSGGYGYTF. For the CDR3, the DNA is TGTGCCAGCAGCTCAGGAGGGTATGGCTACACCTTC.

This clonotype was observed many times. This chain connects TRBV6-5 to TRBJ2-3; D is uncertain. Per germline, CDR1 MNHEY and CDR2 SVGAGI. Trimming took off 3 bases at V and 6 bases at J, with 19 bases between the two ends. This CDR3 contains 16 residues. In DNA form, the CDR3 reads TGTGCCAGCAGTTATTCGGACCTACCTTTGGCGGATACGCAGTATTTT. Protein: CASSYSDLPLADTQYF.

V gene TRBV6-5 combines with J gene TRBJ1-5; the match to TRBD1 covers 8 bases. The germline V gene encodes CDR1 MNHEY and CDR2 SVGAGI. The V and J ends lost 1 base and 1 base, in that order; junction bases with no gene match: 0. This CDR3 is 15 amino acids long. The CDR3 region has the DNA TGTGCCAGCAGTTACTGGACAGGGAGCAATCAGCCCCAGCATTTT. This sequence encodes CASSYWTGSNQPQHF.

This rearrangement joins TRBV18 to TRBJ1-1; D remains unclear. V lost 3 bases and J lost 5, with 10 bases in between. CDR3 length equals 13 residues. Germline lookup yields CDR1 KGHSH and CDR2 LQKENI. Written as DNA, the CDR3 is TGTGCCAGCTCACCGAGAGAGGGAACTGAAGCTTTCTTT. This codes for CASSPREGTEAFF. Based on the CDR3 plus reference TRBV18 and TRBJ1-1, the full variable domain is NAGVMQNPRHLVRRRGQEARLRCSPMKGHSHVYWYRQLPEEGLKFMVYLQKENIIDESGMPKERFSAEFPKEGPSILRIQQVVRGDSAAYFCASSPREGTEAFFGQGTRLTVV.